This is a list of T cell receptor beta chains from one sample in a study of cytomegalovirus exposure and HLA in healthy donors. Method: immunoSEQ multiplex PCR; TCRdb's copy keeps in-frame clones and lacks some. The repertoire includes fewer than 250,000 clones, roughly 82% of them detected once, and nearly 6% sits in the top ten. Material for sequencing was PBMCs. All receptors come from a man aged 40-55 years in good health and CMV-seropositive. CDR3s include the opening cysteine and the closing phenylalanine or tryptophan. The D gene is left open where the match is weak. Where a row states a size, it is once, few, many or the class of an expanded clone; other rows omit it.

J	D	size	V	length	DNA	CDR3
TRBJ2-5	TRBD2	.	TRBV15	15	TGTGCCACCAGCAGTAGGACTAGCGGGCAAGAGACCCAGTACTTC	CATSSRTSGQETQYF
TRBJ2-6	TRBD1	.	TRBV9	19	TGTGCCAGCAGCGTAGCCACAGGGGGAATATACTCTGGGGCCAACGTCCTGACTTTC	CASSVATGGIYSGANVLTF
TRBJ1-1	.	.	TRBV2	12	TGTGCCAGCAGTGAAGTACAAACTGAAGCTTTCTTT	CASSEVQTEAFF
TRBJ1-1	.	.	TRBV2	16	TGTGCCAGCAGGGTAACCCAAACAGGACGGACGGCTGAAGCTTTCTTT	CASRVTQTGRTAEAFF
TRBJ1-2	.	.	TRBV6-5	13	TGTGCCAGCAGTTACGGGGGGGCCTATGGCTACACCTTC	CASSYGGAYGYTF
TRBJ1-4	.	.	TRBV10-3	14	TGTGCCATCAGTGGCACAGCAACTAATGAAAAACTGTTTTTT	CAISGTATNEKLFF
TRBJ1-2	.	.	TRBV7-8	15	TGTGCCAGCAGCTTAGAGGGATCAGGGAACTATGGCTACACCTTC	CASSLEGSGNYGYTF
TRBJ2-1	TRBD2	.	TRBV5-1	15	TGCGCCAGCAGCTTAGACGGCGGGAGCTCGAATGAGCAGTTCTTC	CASSLDGGSSNEQFF
TRBJ2-1	TRBD2	.	TRBV27	17	TGTGCCAGCACCAGTCCAAGGGCTAGCGGGGTGTACAATGAGCAGTTCTTC	CASTSPRASGVYNEQFF
TRBJ1-6	.	once	TRBV5-1	13	TGCGCCAGCAGCTTAGCGAGGGAGTCACCCCTCCACTTT	CASSLARESPLHF
TRBJ2-3	.	.	TRBV14	16	TGTGCCAGCAGCCAAGACTATCACAGCCCCACAGATACGCAGTATTTT	CASSQDYHSPTDTQYF
TRBJ1-1	.	.	TRBV19	11	TGTGCCAGTAGTCCCGGGTTGGAAGCTTTCTTT	CASSPGLEAFF
TRBJ2-2	TRBD1	.	TRBV4-1	15	TGCGCCAGCAGCCCAAGGACAGGGGGAACCGGGGAGCTGTTTTTT	CASSPRTGGTGELFF
TRBJ2-1	TRBD2	.	TRBV19	15	TGTGCCAGTAGCACAATCCTAGCGGGATTCAATGAGCAGTTCTTC	CASSTILAGFNEQFF
TRBJ1-1	.	.	TRBV5-8	16	TGTGCCAGCAGTCAAAAAACACAGGGAACGGGCACTGAAGCTTTCTTT	CASSQKTQGTGTEAFF
TRBJ1-5	TRBD1	.	TRBV6-1	14	TGTGCCAGCAGCCACACGACAGGGAATCAGCCCCAGCATTTT	CASSHTTGNQPQHF
TRBJ1-4	.	.	TRBV28	14	TGTGCCAGCAGTTTTGGACAGCCCAATGAAAAACTGTTTTTT	CASSFGQPNEKLFF
TRBJ1-1	TRBD1	.	TRBV18	15	TGTGCCAGCTCACCACCGTCAGGGGGCGGCACTGAAGCTTTCTTT	CASSPPSGGGTEAFF
TRBJ2-7	.	.	TRBV4-1	15	TGCGCCAGCAGCCCACTCCTAGCAGATTCCTACGAGCAGTACTTC	CASSPLLADSYEQYF
TRBJ2-5	TRBD2	.	TRBV7-8	15	TGTGCCAGCAGCTCCAGGACTAGCGGGAGCAAGACCCAGTACTTC	CASSSRTSGSKTQYF
TRBJ2-3	TRBD2	.	TRBV2	18	TGTGCCAGCAACAGTCTGAGACTAGCGGGAGGCGGGGCAGATACGCAGTATTTT	CASNSLRLAGGGADTQYF
TRBJ2-7	TRBD1	few	TRBV10-3	14	TGTGCCATCAGTGAGCGACAGGGGGAGTACGAGCAGTACTTC	CAISERQGEYEQYF
TRBJ2-7	.	.	TRBV30	14	TGTGCCTGGAGTTTCGGGAAGGGAACCTACGAGCAGTACTTC	CAWSFGKGTYEQYF
TRBJ2-5	TRBD2	once	TRBV15	15	TGTGCCACCAGCAGATCTCTAGCGGGAGGGGAGACCCAGTACTTC	CATSRSLAGGETQYF
TRBJ2-3	TRBD2	few	TRBV19	17	TGTGCCAGTAGTCCCCTTAGCCCAGCGGGAGGCACAGATACGCAGTATTTT	CASSPLSPAGGTDTQYF
TRBJ1-2	.	.	TRBV21-1	10	TGTGCCAGCAGCAATTCGGGCTACACCTTC	CASSNSGYTF
TRBJ1-3	.	.	TRBV5-1	13	TGCGCCAGCAGCCAGACAGATGCGGACACCATATATTTT	CASSQTDADTIYF
TRBJ1-4	.	.	TRBV6-1	17	TGTGCCAGCAGTGAATTCCTTAATCTCGGGGGAAGGGAAAAACTGTTTTTT	CASSEFLNLGGREKLFF
TRBJ2-1	TRBD2	.	TRBV30	16	TGTGCCTGGAGTGTAATGACTAGCGGGAGTGGGTATGAGCAGTTCTTC	CAWSVMTSGSGYEQFF
TRBJ1-1	.	once	TRBV28	13	TGTGCCAGCAGTCCCTCACACCGCACTGAAGCTTTCTTT	CASSPSHRTEAFF
TRBJ1-1	.	few	TRBV6-6	14	TGTGCCAGCAGTTCCGTAACTGGGAACACTGAAGCTTTCTTT	CASSSVTGNTEAFF
TRBJ1-6	TRBD1	.	TRBV7-8	16	TGTGCCAGCAGCTCGGGGACAGGGGATATGAATTCACCCCTCCACTTT	CASSSGTGDMNSPLHF
TRBJ2-2	.	.	TRBV25-1	18	TGTGCCAGCAGTGAATTAATGGGGACCGGGGGTGACACCGGGGAGCTGTTTTTT	CASSELMGTGGDTGELFF
TRBJ1-1	.	.	TRBV13	14	TGTGCCAGCAGCTCCCGGATGCGGGGAACTGAAGCTTTCTTT	CASSSRMRGTEAFF
TRBJ2-1	TRBD2	.	TRBV11-3	17	TGTGCCAGCAGCAGTGCTAGCGGCCGGGGCTCCTACAATGAGCAGTTCTTC	CASSSASGRGSYNEQFF
TRBJ2-3	.	.	TRBV6-5	13	TGTGCCAGCAGTTACTCGCGGGCAGATACGCAGTATTTT	CASSYSRADTQYF
TRBJ1-1	.	.	TRBV7-8	14	TGTGCCAGCAGCTCCCAGTGGAGGGACACTGAAGCTTTCTTT	CASSSQWRDTEAFF
TRBJ2-7	TRBD1	.	TRBV4-1	16	TGCGCCAGCAGCCGGCGATCCGGGACAGGCTCCTACGAGCAGTACTTC	CASSRRSGTGSYEQYF
TRBJ2-5	.	.	TRBV7-9	15	TGTGCCAGCAGCGACTTACAGGGTGCGGAGGAGACCCAGTACTTC	CASSDLQGAEETQYF
TRBJ2-7	.	.	TRBV5-1	14	TGCGCCAGCAGCTTAAGTCAGAACTCCTACGAGCAGTACTTC	CASSLSQNSYEQYF